The 17 T cell receptor beta chains presented below share a single source sample, sequenced in a study of T cell repertoires in cytomegalovirus infection. MiXCR, run by TCRdb on the reads, gives a single entry per CDR3 protein. This table holds 150,000 to 200,000 distinct CDR3 sequences, 25% to 30% found once. Sequencing was done on a sample of PBMCs. The origin of the receptors is a human donor in good health (CMV status not recorded). Some clones in this sample may be carry-over from other donors' samples.

This chain joins TRBV20-1 and TRBJ1-2; no clear D. The CDR3 loop spans 12 amino acids. Germline assignment: CDR1 DFQATT and CDR2 SNEGSKA (reference sequence). V was pared by 0 bases and J by 4 bases, with 6 bases between. The CDR3 sequence is CSARETAYGYTF. DNA for the CDR3: TGCAGTGCTAGAGAAACAGCCTATGGCTACACCTTC.

This clonotype was observed a handful of times. The chain carries TRBV6-6 and TRBJ1-1; weak D call: TRBD1 (5 bases). The length of the CDR3 is 14 residues. V was shortened by 4 bases and J by 1 base, with 10 bases between the two germline ends. Looked up from germline, CDR1 is MNHNY and CDR2 is SVGAGI (reference sequence). CDR3 sequence: CASSLKTGNTEAFF. For the CDR3, the DNA is TGTGCCAGCAGTTTGAAAACAGGGAACACTGAAGCTTTCTTT.

The rearrangement joins TRBV29-1 to TRBJ2-7; TRBD1 matches at 10 bases. Germline CDR1 SQVTM, CDR2 ANQGSEA. V was pared by 6 bases and J by 6 bases, with 5 bases of the junction left unmatched. This CDR3 has 12 residues. The CDR3 DNA reads TGCAGCGTCGAACGGGACAGGGGCGAGCAGTACTTC. Encoded protein: CSVERDRGEQYF.

This clonotype was seen repeatedly, ten times or more. The chain joins TRBV7-8 to TRBJ1-1; maybe TRBD1 (6 bases). CDR1 SGHVS and CDR2 FQNEAQ come from the germline V gene. The ends were cut back, 2 bases at V and 2 bases at J, with 18 bases in the middle. This CDR3 region has 17 residues. Written as DNA, the CDR3 is TGTGCCAGCAGCTTACCCCTTGCGAAGGGGACAAACACTGAAGCTTTCTTT. It codes for CASSLPLAKGTNTEAFF.

This clonotype showed up just a few times. The rearrangement joins TRBV7-2 to TRBJ2-5; the match to TRBD1 covers 8 bases. V was clipped by 2 bases and J by 5 bases; unmatched bases: 13. CDR1 is SGHTA and CDR2 is FQGNSA in the germline V gene. The CDR3 runs to 17 residues. The CDR3 DNA reads TGTGCCAGCAGCTTAAAAGGGCAGGGGGCGCAGGGCGAGACCCAGTACTTC. Its protein product is CASSLKGQGAQGETQYF.

This clonotype was recorded a few times. The junction departs from the called germline gene at one end, perhaps through a read error. The chain employs TRBV6-6 and TRBJ1-2; D is perhaps TRBD1 (6 bases). This CDR3 contains 15 residues. Germline V gene lookup returns CDR1 MNHNY and CDR2 SVGAGI (reference sequence). CDR3 loop: CASNLSGTRISPTAF. The CDR3 DNA sequence: TGTGCCAGCAATCTATCCGGGACAAGAATCTCTCCCACCGCTTTC.

This clonotype was recorded many times. This chain joins TRBV7-2 and TRBJ1-2, with D hard to call. The germline V gene has CDR1 SGHTA and CDR2 FQGNSA. The germline V and J ends were trimmed by 5 bases and 9 bases, with 19 bases remaining between them. This CDR3 comprises 14 residues. CDR3 sequence: CASSPQDYTPSYTF. The DNA of the CDR3 is TGTGCCAGCAGCCCCCAGGACTACACACCCAGCTACACCTTC.

The chain has TRBV20-1 and TRBJ2-3, with no clear D. CDR3 length: 13 amino acids. Trimming pared 3 bases from V and 6 bases from J, leaving 13 bases between. Germline V CDR1 and CDR2: DFQATT, SNEGSKA (reference sequence). The CDR3 region is CSARFAARDTQYF. In DNA, the CDR3 is TGCAGTGCTAGGTTCGCGGCTCGCGATACGCAGTATTTT.

Only a few counts were recorded for this clonotype. This sequence joins TRBV20-1 and TRBJ2-2, with 14 bases that match TRBD2. Germline V gene data show CDR1 as DFQATT and CDR2 as SNEGSKA (reference sequence). V shed 5 bases and J 1 base; nucleotides not matched to a gene: 3. The CDR3 covers 16 residues. This CDR3 is CSAWTSGGLNTGELFF. In DNA form, the CDR3 reads TGCAGTGCTTGGACTAGCGGGGGGCTGAACACCGGGGAGCTGTTTTTT.

This clonotype was observed a few times. The chain links TRBV15 to TRBJ2-3, with 8 bases identical to TRBD1. Germline V gene sequence: CDR1 LNHNV, CDR2 YYDKDF (reference sequence). J gave up 9 bases and V 0 bases, and 5 bases lay outside the gene matches. The CDR3 length is 14 residues. The CDR3 DNA reads as TGTGCCACCAGCAGAGAAGGACAGGGCAGAACGCAGTATTTT. Amino acids: CATSREGQGRTQYF.

This clonotype appeared a few times. This chain connects TRBV5-4 to TRBJ2-4; D assignment may be TRBD1 or TRBD2 (6 bases each). V was cut by 2 bases and J by 6 bases, with 12 bases left in between. The germline gives CDR1 SGHNT, CDR2 YYREEE (reference sequence). The CDR3 covers 14 residues. The CDR3 protein is CASSFGGQTNIQYF. CDR3 DNA: TGTGCCAGCAGCTTCGGGGGCCAGACAAACATTCAGTACTTC.

With respect to this clonotype: A read error is possible here, since a much larger clone lies one base away. The J gene is TRBJ2-7, the V gene TRBV7-2, with D unclear. Germline V gene sequence: CDR1 SGHTA, CDR2 FQGNSA. This CDR3 has 13 residues. DNA of the CDR3: TGTCCCAGCAGCTTAGTGGGCGATTCCGAGCAGTACTTC. This codes for CPSSLVGDSEQYF.

This rearrangement joins TRBV7-8 to TRBJ2-7; D is possibly TRBD1 (6 bases). This CDR3 region has 15 residues. V lost 1 base, J lost 1 base, and 11 bases lay in between. Germline V CDR1 and CDR2: SGHVS, FQNEAQ. The CDR3 reads CASSLGQGHSYEQYF. As DNA, the CDR3 is TGTGCCAGCAGCTTAGGTCAGGGACATTCCTACGAGCAGTACTTC.

The chain joins TRBV15 to TRBJ1-4; no reliable D call. Germline assignment: CDR1 LNHNV and CDR2 YYDKDF (reference sequence). V lost 1 base and J lost 3, with 12 bases in between. The CDR3 is 16 amino acids. The CDR3 reads CATSRAGRYPNEKLFF. The CDR3 bases are TGTGCCACCAGCAGAGCCGGACGGTACCCTAATGAAAAACTGTTTTTT.

In this sample, this clonotype turned up a few times. The chain uses TRBV30 and TRBJ2-1; no reliable D call. The germline gives CDR1 GTSNPN, CDR2 SVGIG (reference sequence). CDR3 length: 13 amino acids. V shed 4 bases and J shed 7 bases, with 14 bases lying between them. CDR3 protein: CAWTWTLGNEQFF. The CDR3 DNA reads as TGTGCCTGGACCTGGACCTTGGGTAATGAGCAGTTCTTC.

This clonotype was counted only a few times. The chain uses TRBV2 and TRBJ2-7; no clear D gene. This CDR3 is built from 14 residues. Germline loops: CDR1 SNHLY, CDR2 FYNNEI. Trimming pared 5 bases from V and 3 bases from J, leaving 14 bases between. In DNA, the CDR3 is TGTGCCAGCAGTCCCTGGGGTAGAGTCTACGAGCAGTACTTC. Translated, it gives CASSPWGRVYEQYF.

The chain has TRBV2 and TRBJ1-5; TRBD1 matches at 7 bases. CDR3 length equals 15 residues. V lost 4 bases to trimming and J lost 1 base; unmatched junction nucleotides: 4. In germline, CDR1 is SNHLY, CDR2 FYNNEI. DNA of the CDR3: TGTGCCAGCAGTGGGGGCAGGGGGAGCAATCAGCCCCAGCATTTT. Protein: CASSGGRGSNQPQHF.